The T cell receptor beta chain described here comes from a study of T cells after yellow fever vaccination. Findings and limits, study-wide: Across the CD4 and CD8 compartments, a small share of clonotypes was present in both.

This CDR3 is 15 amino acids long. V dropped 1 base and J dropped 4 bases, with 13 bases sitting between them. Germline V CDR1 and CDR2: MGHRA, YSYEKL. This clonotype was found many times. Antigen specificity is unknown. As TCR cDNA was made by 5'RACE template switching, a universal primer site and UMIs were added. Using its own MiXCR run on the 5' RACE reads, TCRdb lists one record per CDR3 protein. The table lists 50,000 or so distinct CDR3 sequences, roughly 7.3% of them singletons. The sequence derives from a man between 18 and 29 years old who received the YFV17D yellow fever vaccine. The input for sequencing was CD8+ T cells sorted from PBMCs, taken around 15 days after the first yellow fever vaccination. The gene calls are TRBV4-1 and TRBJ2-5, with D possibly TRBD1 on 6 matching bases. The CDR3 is CASSQVQGGGETQYF. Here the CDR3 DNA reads TGCGCCAGCAGCCAAGTACAGGGTGGGGGAGAGACCCAGTACTTC.